This TCR beta chain emerged from a study of blood T cell repertoires in COVID-19. Study details: The origin of the acute and convalescent COVID-19 samples was the United States, Italy and Spain. From T cells, B-cell-depleted T cells, or PBMCs came the material, which was cDNA or gDNA.

Source study methods: Counts of nucleated cells, estimated from reference gene primer amplification, were obtained. Sequencing used immunoSEQ multiplex PCR; TCRdb keeps in-frame clones, though not all of them. V, J and clone size were drawn from that table, and D and trimming were deduced from the DNA. The sample yields 200,000 to 300,000 clones, 86% seen once. Germline V CDR1 and CDR2: MNHEY, SVGAGI. V was pared by 8 bases and J by 3 bases, with 6 bases of the junction left unmatched. This CDR3 spans 14 amino acids. Seattle patient enrollment occurred during active infection, with longitudinal follow-up thereafter.

V usage is TRBV6-5 and J usage is TRBJ2-7; 11 bases are a match to TRBD1. Material for sequencing was peripheral blood. This receptor was obtained from a woman aged 80 or over with COVID-19, enrolled during active disease. The CDR3 sequence is CASRRTGGIYEQYV. DNA for the CDR3: TGTGCCAGCCGTCGGACAGGGGGCATCTACGAGCAGTACGTC.